The present T cell receptor beta chain was sequenced within a study of blood T cell repertoires in COVID-19. Study information: PBMCs, B-cell-depleted T cells, or T cells were the source of the cDNA or gDNA that made up the material.

Methods used by the authors: The assay estimated nucleated cells by amplifying reference gene primers. TCRdb's table, derived via immunoSEQ multiplex PCR, lists solely in-frame clones and lacks some. For V, J and clone size, that table is used; D and trimming come from the DNA. The sample records about 250,000 clones, roughly 87% being singletons. V was pared by 5 bases and J by 7 bases, with 15 bases between. CDR3 length: 15 residues. Germline loops: CDR1 SGHDN, CDR2 FVKESK. The origin of this receptor is a man younger than 30 with active or convalescent COVID-19. What was sequenced was peripheral blood. The rearrangement joins TRBV14 to TRBJ1-6; D gene uncertain. CDR3 residues: CASSSTGSGNSPLHF. In nucleotides, the CDR3 is TGTGCCAGCAGCTCAACGGGAAGCGGCAATTCACCCCTCCACTTT.